This T cell receptor (beta chain) was observed in a study of blood T cells in healthy people across ages. Sample-barcoded 5' priming and a J-beta primer mix drove a second PCR of about 6 to 11 cycles. TCRdb re-derived calls from the 5' RACE reads in MiXCR, one entry per CDR3 protein. The sample shows 600,000 to 1,000,000 distinct CDR3 sequences, more than 20% of them seen only once. Germline CDR1 reads MDHEN; CDR2 reads SYDVKM. The length of the CDR3 is 12 residues. V lost 9 bases to trimming and J lost 5 bases, with 14 bases between them. In its sample, this clonotype was seen many times. The sample was also reused in another study, on T cells of mothers and their children.

The material sequenced was blood. J is TRBJ2-7 and V is TRBV28; D is undetermined. The sequence was obtained from a boy between 10 and 17 years old in good health. The CDR3 DNA reads TGTGCCAGTAGGCTGCCCCCACACGAGCAGTACTTC. This encodes CASRLPPHEQYF.